The 20 T cell receptor beta chains below were found in one sample sequenced in a study of T cells in Graves' hyperthyroidism and ophthalmopathy. Researchers took RNA transcripts and amplified the TCR beta CDR3 regions from them. The HTBI set primed first-round TCR CDR3 RT-PCR. TCRdb recomputed calls from the multiplex PCR reads with MiXCR, one row per CDR3 protein. The data hold some 370,000 distinct CDR3 sequences, with about 18% observed a single time. Source material: blood. These receptors all come from a woman aged 25 to 39 with Graves' hyperthyroidism that later progressed to Graves' ophthalmopathy.

This clonotype was counted at least ten times. The V call is TRBV7-2, the J call TRBJ2-1, with no clear D. In germline, CDR1 is SGHTA, CDR2 FQGNSA. Trimming left V 1 base short and J 8 bases short, with 6 bases between. The CDR3 is made up of 12 amino acids. DNA of the CDR3: TGTGCCAGCAGCTTAGGCCCCGATGAGCAGTTCTTC. Its translation: CASSLGPDEQFF.

This clonotype was observed at least ten times. The rearrangement uses TRBV12-3 or TRBV12-4 and TRBJ1-1, with D possibly being TRBD1 (5 bases). The CDR3 totals 12 residues. Trimming left V 4 bases short and J 8 bases short, with 11 bases between. CDR3 region: CASSSGDDEAFF. The DNA for the CDR3 is TGTGCCAGCAGTTCCGGGGACGACGAAGCTTTCTTT.

This clonotype was observed at least ten times. DNA of the CDR3: TGTGCCAGCAGTCCCCACTGGGGGACGGGAGGAAACACCATATATTTT. It is translated as CASSPHWGTGGNTIYF. The rearrangement uses TRBV27 and TRBJ1-3; D might be TRBD1 (5 bases). CDR3 length: 16 amino acids. CDR1 is MNHEY, CDR2 SMNVEV, per germline (reference sequence). The V gene lost 5 bases and the J gene lost 4 bases, with 18 bases spanning the gap.

This clonotype was detected many times. V gene TRBV7-9 combines with J gene TRBJ2-7; TRBD2 is a possible D gene (5 bases). The germline V gene has CDR1 SEHNR and CDR2 FQNEAQ (reference sequence). V dropped 4 bases and J dropped 3 bases, with 19 bases sitting between them. This CDR3 spans 16 amino acids. The CDR3 is CASSSYDSVTFYEQYF. The DNA for the CDR3 is TGTGCCAGCAGCTCCTATGATAGCGTGACTTTCTACGAGCAGTACTTC. Full variable domain (missing parts from reference TRBV7-9 and TRBJ2-7): DTGVSQNPRHKITKRGQNVTFRCDPISEHNRLYWYRQTLGQGPEFLTYFQNEAQLEKSRLLSDRFSAERPKGSFSTLEIQRTEQGDSAMYLCASSSYDSVTFYEQYFGPGTRLTVT.

This clonotype has more than one count but fewer than ten. The CDR3 DNA sequence: TGTGCCAGCAGCTTTTCAGCTGCTGACACCTACGAGCAGTACTTC. Translated, it gives CASSFSAADTYEQYF. V and J are TRBV11-2 and TRBJ2-7; D gene unclear. Germline loops: CDR1 SGHAT, CDR2 FQNNGV. V shed 3 bases and J shed 2 bases, with 14 bases lying between them. CDR3 size: 15 residues.

There are many counts of this clonotype. This chain connects TRBV5-1 to TRBJ1-2; D is possibly TRBD1 (5 bases). V lost 8 bases, J lost 5 bases, and 16 bases lay in between. This CDR3 region has 13 residues. Germline CDR1 and CDR2: SGHRS and YFSETQ. The CDR3 here is CASKRAGHYGYTF. The CDR3, as DNA: TGCGCCAGTAAGAGGGCCGGACATTATGGCTACACCTTC.

This clonotype has ten or more counts. V usage is TRBV30 and J usage is TRBJ1-2; perhaps TRBD1 as D (5 bases). Germline V CDR1 and CDR2: GTSNPN, SVGIG (reference sequence). The CDR3 is 12 amino acids. V was shortened by 5 bases and J by 8 bases, with 15 bases between the two germline ends. The CDR3 reads CAWDLGGWGYTF. CDR3 nucleotides: TGTGCCTGGGACCTGGGGGGTTGGGGCTACACCTTC.

This clonotype occurred a few times. The chain joins TRBV6-2 or TRBV6-3 to TRBJ1-3; D call uncertain. The CDR3 is made up of 13 amino acids. Germline lookup yields CDR1 MNHEY and CDR2 SVGEGT. V shed 3 bases and J shed 4 bases, with 7 bases lying between them. The CDR3 DNA is TGTGCCAGCAGTTATGGAGAAGGAAACACCATATATTTT. Translating it yields CASSYGEGNTIYF.

This clonotype was seen at least ten times. The chain employs TRBV5-1 and TRBJ2-3; TRBD2 matches 7 bases. J lost 2 bases, V lost 3 bases, and 6 bases had no gene match. The CDR3 runs 15 residues. Germline V lookup: CDR1 SGHRS, CDR2 YFSETQ. The CDR3 region has the DNA TGCGCCAGCAGCTCCCCGGGACTACTCACAGATACGCAGTATTTT. This sequence encodes CASSSPGLLTDTQYF.

The rearrangement uses TRBV5-1 and TRBJ2-3, with 9 positions matching TRBD2. The J segment lost 2 bases and the V segment lost 4 bases, leaving 11 bases of the junction unmatched. CDR3 length: 17 residues. Germline V CDR1 and CDR2: SGHRS, YFSETQ. CDR3 residues: CASSALRSGSFTDTQYF. CDR3 coding DNA: TGCGCCAGCAGCGCCCTCCGTAGCGGGAGTTTCACAGATACGCAGTATTTT.

This clonotype was seen many times. This rearrangement joins TRBV28 to TRBJ2-4; no clear D gene. CDR1 is MDHEN, CDR2 SYDVKM, per germline. The CDR3 is made up of 14 amino acids. V dropped 3 bases and J dropped 6 bases, with 12 bases sitting between them. For the CDR3, the DNA is TGTGCCAGCAGTTTTTTAACCGGATTAAACATTCAGTACTTC. Protein sequence: CASSFLTGLNIQYF.

This clonotype was seen a few times. J is TRBJ2-2 and V is TRBV3-1; the D is unclear. The germline gives CDR1 LGHDT, CDR2 YNNKEL (reference sequence). Deletions cut 5 bases from V and 2 bases from J, with 12 bases between. CDR3 length: 15 amino acids. CDR3 sequence reads: CASSFHPENTGELFF. CDR3 DNA sequence: TGTGCCAGCAGCTTCCACCCGGAAAACACCGGGGAGCTGTTTTTT.

This clonotype has just a few counts. At one boundary the junction diverges from the germline segment, which might be a read error. The genes are TRBV12-3 or TRBV12-4 and TRBJ1-3; D is possibly TRBD1 (5 bases). There are 21 residues in the CDR3. The CDR3 reads CACSFRWRFLTELHSGNTIYF. The CDR3, as DNA: TGTGCCTGCAGTTTTCGATGGAGGTTTTTGACAGAACTACATTCTGGAAACACCATATATTTT.

The chain joins TRBV11-2 to TRBJ2-1; D gene ambiguous. The germline V and J ends were trimmed by 1 base and 7 bases, with 8 bases remaining between them. The CDR3 is made up of 13 amino acids. Germline CDR1 reads SGHAT; CDR2 reads FQNNGV. CDR3 nucleotides: TGTGCCAGCAGCTTAGTTATGGCGAATGAGCAGTTCTTC. Translation gives CASSLVMANEQFF.

V and J are TRBV4-2 and TRBJ1-2; 8 bases align to TRBD1. CDR3 length equals 14 residues. Trimming cost V 0 bases and J 5 bases; bases outside gene matches: 2. The V gene's germline CDR1 is LGHNA and CDR2 YNFKEQ. The CDR3: CASSQDWTGYGYTF. The CDR3 DNA follows: TGTGCCAGCAGCCAAGATTGGACAGGGTATGGCTACACCTTC.

This clonotype was found many times. The gene calls are TRBV29-1 and TRBJ2-1; D is perhaps TRBD1 or TRBD2 (5 bases each). The CDR3 runs 15 residues. V gave up 6 bases and J gave up 7 bases, with 22 bases separating them. Germline-derived CDR1 and CDR2 are SQVTM and ANQGSEA. CDR3 region: CSVGRDLINPNEQFF. The CDR3 DNA follows: TGCAGCGTGGGACGTGACCTAATTAACCCTAATGAGCAGTTCTTC.

In this sample, this clonotype turned up a few times. The chain carries TRBV3-1 and TRBJ2-7; 10 bases match TRBD2. The trim removed 2 bases at V and 1 base at J, leaving 2 bases unmatched. This CDR3 is built from 15 residues. Germline V CDR1 and CDR2: LGHDT, YNNKEL (reference sequence). The CDR3 region is CASSQTSGDSYEQYF. As DNA, the CDR3 is TGTGCCAGCAGCCAAACTAGCGGGGATTCCTACGAGCAGTACTTC.

There are a few counts of this clonotype. The V and J genes are TRBV30 and TRBJ2-3, with a possible D match to TRBD2 (5 bases). The CDR3 extends over 14 amino acids. Germline V lookup: CDR1 GTSNPN, CDR2 SVGIG (reference sequence). Trimming pared 0 bases from V and 1 base from J, leaving 8 bases between. CDR3 region: CAWSVGSGTDTQYF. The CDR3 region has the DNA TGTGCCTGGAGTGTAGGTAGCGGCACAGATACGCAGTATTTT.

In this sample, this clonotype turned up many times. The chain is built from TRBV20-1 and TRBJ1-1; 9 nucleotides agree with TRBD1. V gave up 2 bases and J gave up 4 bases; unmatched junction bases: 14. Germline V gives CDR1 DFQATT, CDR2 SNEGSKA (reference sequence). The CDR3 contains 17 residues. CDR3 in DNA: TGCAGTGCTAGACGAACAGGACAGGGGCTGAGGGGCACTGAAGCTTTCTTT. It is translated as CSARRTGQGLRGTEAFF.

J is TRBJ1-1 and V is TRBV6-1; D may be TRBD1 (6 bases). V was clipped by 6 bases and J by 8 bases, with 16 bases between them. The CDR3 spans 13 residues. Germline CDR1 and CDR2: MNHNS and SASEGT. The DNA of the CDR3 is TGTGCCAGCAGCCGCGGGACAATAGGAGAAGCTTTCTTT. Protein: CASSRGTIGEAFF.